The clone carrying this T cell receptor beta chain was seen a handful of times. Its antigen is unknown. TCRdb fed the reads into MiXCR, producing one record per CDR3 protein. This table has some 54,000 distinct CDR3 sequences, about 20% appearing once. CDR1 is MGHRA, CDR2 YSYEKL, per germline. The CDR3 sequence is 13 residues long. Trimming took off 0 bases at V and 11 bases at J, with 10 bases between the two ends. This sample is part of a study of T cell repertoires in cytomegalovirus infection. Overall study context: Carrying CMV and the relevant HLA type showed in public TCR beta signatures.

Study results and caveats: Within the response measured ex vivo, HLA-C-restricted CMV-specific TCR beta clonotypes were dominant. Accumulated public TCR beta family frequency recognized individuals carrying CMV together with the relevant HLA.

The material was CD8+ T cells from cultured PBMCs, obtained from culture after CMV antigen stimulation. The chain carries TRBV4-1 and TRBJ2-2, with D possibly called TRBD1 or TRBD2 (5 bases each). The sequence was obtained from a human donor in good health (CMV status not recorded). Some clones in this sample may be carry-over from other donors' samples. CDR3 protein: CASSQDTGPELFF. The CDR3 DNA sequence: TGCGCCAGCAGCCAAGATACGGGACCAGAGCTGTTTTTT.